This T cell receptor (beta chain) comes out of a study of T-cell memory formation after mild COVID-19. Whole-study findings and limits: Contracting CD4+ clones sat mainly in CM and EM; CD8+ in EMRA.

Using its own MiXCR run on the 5' RACE reads, TCRdb lists one record per CDR3 protein. This sample has 250,000 to 300,000 distinct CDR3 sequences; about 17% occur once, and the top ten carry 22%. V dropped 2 bases and J dropped 0 bases, with 4 bases sitting between them. The CDR3 runs to 13 residues. Germline loops: CDR1 MNHNY, CDR2 SVGAGI (reference sequence). This clonotype was seen more than once but under ten times. The target antigen is unknown. The source material was PBMCs or a T cell subset sorted from them (not recorded which). The clonotype was recovered from a man aged 18 to 35 who had mild COVID-19 (a few samples of this study predate the infection). Cell type and time point are not known. This rearrangement joins TRBV6-6 to TRBJ1-2; no clear D gene. CDR3 sequence reads: CASSYLANYGYTF. In DNA, the CDR3 is TGTGCCAGCAGTTACCTAGCTAACTATGGCTACACCTTC.